The source of this TCR beta chain is a study of T cell clonality in common variable immunodeficiency. The CDR3 is made up of 15 amino acids. Germline-derived CDR1 and CDR2 are MNHNS and SASEGT. The table lists this clone with many counts. Its matching antigen is unknown. The CDR3 goes on 3 residues after the read ends, and that part is filled in from the germline J gene. Only in-frame clones appear in the TCRdb table, and some are missing; sequencing was by immunoSEQ multiplex PCR. The specimen has approximately 75,000 clones, none found just once. Most patients and controls had Caucasian heritage. Study-wide findings and caveats: Compared with healthy controls, CVID subjects showed increased TCRbeta clonality, mostly in about a third.

The sequencing sample was made of peripheral blood mononuclear cells. The rearrangement joins TRBV6-1 to TRBJ1-2, with D tentatively TRBD1 (5 bases). The clonotype was recovered from a person aged 18 to 70 in good health. The sequenced CDR3 bases are TGTGCCAGCAGTCAAGGACTAGCGGAGACAGATACG. Translated: CASSQGLAETDT. The full CDR3 sequence reads CASSQGLAETDTYTF.